The source of this T cell receptor (beta chain) is a study of cytomegalovirus exposure and HLA in healthy donors. Turning to this clone: Its antigen is still unknown.

Primers for the PCR totalled 60 Vbeta and 13 Jbeta. Data came from immunoSEQ multiplex PCR; TCRdb stores just in-frame clones and leaves some out. Of 120,000 to 150,000 clones detected, roughly 80% appear once; the ten largest clones hold approximately 3.6%. General study results and limits: In an earlier analysis, most TCR beta V segments were productive about 87% or about 30% of the time. Analyses of presence/absence relied on an assumption of roughly uniform sequencing depth across donors. In a later analysis, parvovirus B19, influenza, CMV and Epstein-Barr virus appeared linked to several top co-occurrence clusters.

The sequence was collected from a male donor in good health and CMV-seronegative. The sequenced sample consisted of PBMCs.

The CDR3 region is CASSAPGTGGSYTF. CDR3 DNA: TGTGCCAGCAGCGCCCCCGGGACCGGGGGAAGCTACACCTTC. The chain is built from TRBV9 and TRBJ1-2; D might be TRBD1 (5 bases). V lost 3 bases, J lost 9 bases, and 18 bases lay in between. The CDR3 extends over 14 amino acids. Germline assignment: CDR1 SGDLS and CDR2 YYNGEE.